The 14 T cell receptor beta chains below all came from one sample that was sequenced in a study of vaccination and CD4 T cells after COVID-19. Sequencing of cultured CD4+ T cell DNA used the Oncomine TCR Beta short-read assay. In TCRdb, the PCR reads were re-called with MiXCR into one record per CDR3 protein. Found here are under 25,000 distinct CDR3 sequences, 44% of them singletons; the top ten hold roughly 25%. The treatment denotes: approximately 9-day PBMC culture with coronavirus spike peptide pools or control peptides (ViraFEST assay). These receptors are not linked to any known antigen. The source was CD4+ T cells from blood, cultured in vitro, collected before SARS-CoV-2 vaccination. The source of these receptors is a human donor who had recovered from COVID-19.

The V call is TRBV24-1, the J call TRBJ2-3, with D possibly matching TRBD2 (5 bases). This CDR3 region has 16 residues. CDR1 is KGHDR, CDR2 SFDVKD, per germline. V was shortened by 2 bases and J by 3 bases, with 14 bases between the two germline ends. The CDR3 bases are TGTGCCACCAGTGATTCCCTCGGGCTAGCTACAGATACGCAGTATTTT. This sequence encodes CATSDSLGLATDTQYF.

This chain uses TRBV21-1 with TRBJ2-7. TRBV21-1 corresponds to a pseudogene. The CDR3 is made up of 16 amino acids. This CDR3 is CASSKAVGRLVYEQYF. The CDR3, as DNA: TGTGCCAGCAGCAAAGCAGTGGGCAGATTGGTCTACGAGCAGTACTTC.

The chain carries TRBV20-1 and TRBJ1-2; D gene unclear. The ends were cut back, 6 bases at V and 6 bases at J, with 14 bases in the middle. This CDR3 region has 12 residues. Germline V CDR1 and CDR2: DFQATT, SNEGSKA (reference sequence). Here the CDR3 reads CSAKSPPDGYTF. The DNA for the CDR3 is TGCAGTGCCAAGAGCCCCCCGGATGGCTACACCTTC.

This clonotype was seen a few times. The V call is TRBV20-1, the J call TRBJ1-1; D possibly corresponds to TRBD1 (5 bases). Trimming removed 0 bases from V and 0 bases from J, with 14 bases in between. The germline CDR1 and CDR2 sequences are DFQATT and SNEGSKA (reference sequence). This CDR3 has 16 amino acids. The CDR3 here is CSARDSGTYMNTEAFF. DNA of the CDR3: TGCAGTGCTAGAGATAGCGGGACCTACATGAACACTGAAGCTTTCTTT.

The chain recombines TRBV19 with TRBJ1-5; 9 positions match TRBD1. Unmatched junction bases numbered 4, after V lost 4 bases and J lost 6 bases. This CDR3 is 14 amino acids long. Germline loops: CDR1 LNHDA, CDR2 SQIVND (reference sequence). The CDR3 is CASSTGTGFQPQHF. DNA for the CDR3: TGTGCCAGTAGTACTGGGACAGGGTTTCAGCCCCAGCATTTT.

The gene calls are TRBV6-1 and TRBJ1-4, with D uncertain. The germline V and J ends were trimmed by 10 bases and 6 bases, with 12 bases remaining between them. Germline assignment: CDR1 MNHNS and CDR2 SASEGT. The length of the CDR3 is 12 residues. The DNA of the CDR3 is TGTGCCACCTCCCCGACGGATGAAAAACTGTTTTTT. Residues: CATSPTDEKLFF.

The rearrangement joins TRBV6-1 to TRBJ1-3, with D maybe TRBD1 (5 bases). Germline values: CDR1 MNHNS, CDR2 SASEGT. Between the trimmed V and J ends, which lost 0 bases and 5 bases, there was a span of 8 bases. There are 14 residues in the CDR3. DNA for the CDR3: TGTGCCAGCAGTGAAGCAACAGGACGAAACACCATATATTTT. The encoded protein is CASSEATGRNTIYF.

This sequence joins TRBV6-5 and TRBJ1-5; D perhaps matches TRBD1 (6 bases). This CDR3 has 14 residues. From germline, CDR1 is MNHEY and CDR2 SVGAGI. V gave up 2 bases and J gave up 7 bases, with 12 bases separating them. CDR3 amino acids: CASSYVWGGQPQHF. For the CDR3, the DNA is TGTGCCAGCAGTTACGTCTGGGGGGGCCAGCCCCAGCATTTT.

This clonotype came up a few times. The gene calls are TRBV2 and TRBJ1-2, with D maybe TRBD1 (5 bases). V shed 4 bases and J shed 4 bases, with 13 bases lying between them. This CDR3 has 14 amino acids. Germline values: CDR1 SNHLY, CDR2 FYNNEI. The CDR3 sequence is CASSADRRSYGYTF. CDR3 DNA: TGTGCCAGCAGTGCAGACAGACGAAGCTATGGCTACACCTTC.

This chain connects TRBV6-4 to TRBJ1-2; tentatively, D is TRBD1 (5 bases). V shed 6 bases and J shed 9 bases, with 17 bases lying between them. Germline CDR1 reads MRHNA; CDR2 reads SNTAGT. The length of the CDR3 is 13 residues. This chain's CDR3 is CASRAGTEGSYTF. The CDR3 bases are TGTGCCAGCAGAGCCGGGACCGAGGGGAGCTACACCTTC.

This clonotype was seen only a few times. This sequence joins TRBV28 and TRBJ2-7; weak D call: TRBD2 (5 bases). V was pared by 6 bases and J by 3 bases, with 18 bases between. CDR1 MDHEN and CDR2 SYDVKM come from the germline V gene. There are 15 residues in the CDR3. CDR3 residues: CASRSVGRAIYEQYF. The CDR3 nucleotides read TGTGCCAGCAGGTCTGTGGGGAGAGCGATCTACGAGCAGTACTTC.

This clonotype was counted a few times. The chain links TRBV20-1 to TRBJ2-1; TRBD2 agrees at 8 bases. Germline V gene lookup returns CDR1 DFQATT and CDR2 SNEGSKA (reference sequence). V lost 1 base and J lost 8; bases outside the gene matches: 22. CDR3 length equals 19 residues. The CDR3 loop reads CSARVKSPLGGRSTHEQFF. The CDR3 DNA reads as TGCAGTGCTAGAGTTAAAAGCCCCCTAGGCGGGAGGTCTACCCATGAGCAGTTCTTC.

A few counts support this clonotype. This chain links TRBV10-3 with TRBJ2-5; 14 bases match TRBD2. Germline CDR1 ENHRY, CDR2 SYGVKD. This CDR3 is 15 amino acids long. J lost 2 bases, V lost 6 bases, and 2 bases had no gene match. DNA of the CDR3: TGTGCCATCAGCGGGACTAGCGGGGGTCAAGAGACCCAGTACTTC. It translates to CAISGTSGGQETQYF.

This clonotype turned up a few times. The chain has TRBV7-2 and TRBJ2-3; D is unclear. Germline CDR1 reads SGHTA; CDR2 reads FQGNSA. The CDR3 is made up of 12 amino acids. V dropped 5 bases and J dropped 3 bases, with 6 bases sitting between them. CDR3 loop: CASSPTTDTQYF. Here the CDR3 DNA reads TGTGCCAGCAGCCCTACTACAGATACGCAGTATTTT.